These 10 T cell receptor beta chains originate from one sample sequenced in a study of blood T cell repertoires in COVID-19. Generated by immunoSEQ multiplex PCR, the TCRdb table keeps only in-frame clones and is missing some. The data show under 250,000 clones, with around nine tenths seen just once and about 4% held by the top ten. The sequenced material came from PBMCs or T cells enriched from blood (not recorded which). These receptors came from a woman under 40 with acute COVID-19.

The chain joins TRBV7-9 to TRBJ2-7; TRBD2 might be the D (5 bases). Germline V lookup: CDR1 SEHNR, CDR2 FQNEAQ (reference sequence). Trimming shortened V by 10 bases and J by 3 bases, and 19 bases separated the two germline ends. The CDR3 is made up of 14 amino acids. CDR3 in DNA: TGTGCCACGACTATCCCCCCCCGGGACTACGAGCAGTACTTC. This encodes CATTIPPRDYEQYF.

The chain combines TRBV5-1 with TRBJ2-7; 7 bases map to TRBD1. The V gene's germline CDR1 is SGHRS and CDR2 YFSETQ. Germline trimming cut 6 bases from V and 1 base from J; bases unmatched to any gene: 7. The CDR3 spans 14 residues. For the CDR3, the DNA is TGCGCCAGCACCCCAGGGGGACCTTCCTACGAGCAGTACTTC. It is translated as CASTPGGPSYEQYF.

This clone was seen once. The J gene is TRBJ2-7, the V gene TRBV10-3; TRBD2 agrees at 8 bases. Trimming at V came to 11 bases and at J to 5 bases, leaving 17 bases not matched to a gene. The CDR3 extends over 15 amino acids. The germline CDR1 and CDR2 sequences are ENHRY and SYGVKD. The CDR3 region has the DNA TGTGCCGCGGGAGGTCGGGAGACTAGCATCCACGAGCAGTACTTC. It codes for CAAGGRETSIHEQYF.

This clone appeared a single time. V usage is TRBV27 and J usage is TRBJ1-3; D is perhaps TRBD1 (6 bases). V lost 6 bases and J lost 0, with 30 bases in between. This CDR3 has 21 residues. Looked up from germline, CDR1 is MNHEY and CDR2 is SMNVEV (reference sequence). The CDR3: CASSRFPIPGHMLSSGNTIYF. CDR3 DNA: TGTGCCAGCAGCCGCTTCCCAATCCCGGGACATATGCTTAGCTCTGGAAACACCATATATTTT.

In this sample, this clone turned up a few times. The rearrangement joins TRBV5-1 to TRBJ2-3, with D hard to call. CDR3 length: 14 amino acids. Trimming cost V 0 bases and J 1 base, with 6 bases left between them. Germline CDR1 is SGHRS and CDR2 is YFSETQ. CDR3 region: CASSLETRTDTQYF. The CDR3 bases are TGCGCCAGCAGCTTGGAGACTCGCACAGATACGCAGTATTTT.

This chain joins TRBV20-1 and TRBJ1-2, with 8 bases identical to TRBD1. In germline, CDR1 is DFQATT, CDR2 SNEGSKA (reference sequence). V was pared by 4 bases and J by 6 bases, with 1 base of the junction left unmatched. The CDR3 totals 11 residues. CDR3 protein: CSATGGHGYTF. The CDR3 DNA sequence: TGCAGTGCTACAGGGGGCCATGGCTACACCTTC.

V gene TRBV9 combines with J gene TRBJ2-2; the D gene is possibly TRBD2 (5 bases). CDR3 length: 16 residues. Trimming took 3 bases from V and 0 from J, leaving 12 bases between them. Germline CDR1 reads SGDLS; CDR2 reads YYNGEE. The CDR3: CASSASGIANTGELFF. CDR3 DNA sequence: TGTGCCAGCAGCGCCTCCGGGATAGCGAACACCGGGGAGCTGTTTTTT.

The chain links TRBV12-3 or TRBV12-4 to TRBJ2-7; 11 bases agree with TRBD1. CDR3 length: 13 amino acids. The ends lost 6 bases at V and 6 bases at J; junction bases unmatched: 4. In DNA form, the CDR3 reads TGTGCCAGCAGCACCGGGACAGGGGGCGAGCAGTACTTC. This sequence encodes CASSTGTGGEQYF.

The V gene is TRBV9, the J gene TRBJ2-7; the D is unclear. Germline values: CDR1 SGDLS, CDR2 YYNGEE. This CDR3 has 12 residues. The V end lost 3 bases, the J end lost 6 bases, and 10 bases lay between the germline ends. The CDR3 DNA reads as TGTGCCAGCAGCGACTCCCAAAGCGAGCAGTACTTC. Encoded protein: CASSDSQSEQYF.

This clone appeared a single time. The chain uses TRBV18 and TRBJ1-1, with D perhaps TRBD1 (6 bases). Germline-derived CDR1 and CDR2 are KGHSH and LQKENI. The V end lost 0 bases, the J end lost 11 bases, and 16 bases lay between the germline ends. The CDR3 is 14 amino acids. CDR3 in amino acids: CASSPPENRVDAFF. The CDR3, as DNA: TGTGCCAGCTCACCACCCGAGAACAGGGTAGATGCTTTCTTT.